This T cell receptor beta chain was found in a study of cytomegalovirus exposure and HLA in healthy donors. Overall study results and limits: The listing of roughly 160 TCR beta chains classed them as cytomegalovirus-associated. Rarity characterized most TCR sequences, yet some public TCRs appeared in many donors.

The CDR3 is 14 amino acids. Trimming pared 2 bases from V and 1 base from J, leaving 8 bases between. From germline, CDR1 is MNHNY and CDR2 SVGAGI (reference sequence). Researchers ran the PCR with 60 Vbeta and 13 Jbeta primers. The repertoire was sequenced with immunoSEQ multiplex PCR; TCRdb's copy has only in-frame clones and lacks some. This table holds under 150,000 clones, roughly 80% found once. In regard to this clone: Its antigen is unidentified.

This TCR was sampled from a middle-aged woman in good health and CMV-seronegative. Sequences were obtained from PBMCs. V and J are TRBV6-6 and TRBJ2-5; D might be TRBD2 (5 bases). CDR3 sequence reads: CASSYGGIQETQYF. CDR3 sequence (DNA): TGTGCCAGCAGTTACGGAGGAATCCAAGAGACCCAGTACTTC.